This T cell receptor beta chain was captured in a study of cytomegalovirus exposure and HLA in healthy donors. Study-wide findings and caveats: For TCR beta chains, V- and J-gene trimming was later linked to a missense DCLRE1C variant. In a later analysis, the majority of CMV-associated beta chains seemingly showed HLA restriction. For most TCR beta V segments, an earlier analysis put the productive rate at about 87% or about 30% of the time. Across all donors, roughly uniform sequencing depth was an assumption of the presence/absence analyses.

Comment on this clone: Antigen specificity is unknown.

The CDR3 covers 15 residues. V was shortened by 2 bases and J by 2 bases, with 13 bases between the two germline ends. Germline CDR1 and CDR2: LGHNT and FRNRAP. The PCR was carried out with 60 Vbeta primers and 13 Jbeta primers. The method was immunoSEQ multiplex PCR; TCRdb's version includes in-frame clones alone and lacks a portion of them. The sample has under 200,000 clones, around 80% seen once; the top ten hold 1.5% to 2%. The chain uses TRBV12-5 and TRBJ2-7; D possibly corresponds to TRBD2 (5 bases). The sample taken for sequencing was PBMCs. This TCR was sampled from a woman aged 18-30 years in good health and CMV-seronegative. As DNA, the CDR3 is TGTGCTAGTGGTTTGTTCCGGGGAGAAGCCTACGAGCAGTACGTC. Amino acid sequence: CASGLFRGEAYEQYV.